The 31 T cell receptor beta chains reported below all come from one sample, sequenced in a study of blood T cell repertoires in COVID-19. The method was immunoSEQ multiplex PCR; TCRdb's version includes in-frame clones alone and lacks a portion of them. The sample records about 170,000 clones, 84% being singletons. Sample: peripheral blood. Source of these receptors: a man aged 35 to 55 who had recovered from COVID-19.

This chain links TRBV7-2 with TRBJ2-5; possibly TRBD1 for D (6 bases). The V and J ends lost 5 bases and 4 bases respectively, with 20 bases between them. This CDR3 has 16 amino acids. Germline CDR1 SGHTA, CDR2 FQGNSA. As DNA, the CDR3 is TGTGCCAGCAGCCCTGGAGCAGCGAGGGGGTCAGAGACCCAGTACTTC. Translated, it gives CASSPGAARGSETQYF.

This clone was recorded a few times. This rearrangement joins TRBV7-9 to TRBJ1-4; possibly TRBD1 for D (5 bases). The V gene lost 3 bases and the J gene lost 4 bases, with 12 bases spanning the gap. The CDR3 spans 15 residues. The germline CDR1 and CDR2 sequences are SEHNR and FQNEAQ (reference sequence). This CDR3 reads CASSFRGDINEKLFF. CDR3 nucleotides: TGTGCCAGCAGCTTCCGGGGGGATATTAATGAAAAACTGTTTTTT.

This chain uses TRBV6-4 with TRBJ1-5, with a weak D call TRBD1 (6 bases). The CDR3 is 14 residues long. The germline CDR1 and CDR2 sequences are MRHNA and SNTAGT. V dropped 4 bases and J dropped 1 base, with 8 bases sitting between them. The CDR3: CASSGDTSNQPQHF. DNA of the CDR3: TGTGCCAGCAGTGGGGACACCAGCAATCAGCCCCAGCATTTT.

The count of this clone is one. The chain carries TRBV7-2 and TRBJ2-7; 8 bases align to TRBD2. The germline gives CDR1 SGHTA, CDR2 FQGNSA. CDR3 length: 15 residues. Trimming took 5 bases from V and 4 from J; bases not matched to a gene: 10. DNA for the CDR3: TGTGCCAGCAGCCAAAGGGAACTAGCGGTTTACGAGCAGTACTTC. Translating gives CASSQRELAVYEQYF. Drawing the rest from reference TRBV7-2 and TRBJ2-7, the complete variable domain is GAGVSQSPSNKVTEKGKDVELRCDPISGHTALYWYRQSLGQGLEFLIYFQGNSAPDKSGLPSDRFSAERTGGSVSTLTIQRTQQEDSAVYLCASSQRELAVYEQYFGPGTRLTVT.

V is TRBV6-1 and J is TRBJ1-2; maybe TRBD1 (6 bases). Germline lookup yields CDR1 MNHNS and CDR2 SASEGT. Trimming took off 2 bases at V and 0 bases at J, with 10 bases between the two ends. The CDR3 contains 15 residues. CDR3 nucleotides: TGTGCCAGCAGTGAATTGACAGGACCTAACTATGGCTACACCTTC. Translated: CASSELTGPNYGYTF.

This clone was recorded once. The genes are TRBV4-2 and TRBJ1-5, with unresolved D. CDR1 is LGHNA and CDR2 is YNFKEQ in the germline V gene. Between the trimmed V and J ends, which lost 0 bases and 5 bases, there was a span of 5 bases. This CDR3 spans 13 amino acids. CDR3 in amino acids: CASSQETDQPQHF. The CDR3 bases are TGTGCCAGCAGCCAAGAAACGGATCAGCCCCAGCATTTT.

This chain connects TRBV6-5 to TRBJ2-3; TRBD1 matches at 9 bases. The CDR3 covers 15 residues. J lost 5 bases, V lost 5 bases, and 8 bases had no gene match. CDR1 and CDR2 (germline): MNHEY, SVGAGI. Here the CDR3 DNA reads TGTGCCAGCAGTCTCAGGACAGGGGTCAGAGATACGCAGTATTTT. Translated: CASSLRTGVRDTQYF.

The chain has TRBV10-3 and TRBJ2-7, with a tentative D call TRBD1 (5 bases). Germline CDR1 reads ENHRY; CDR2 reads SYGVKD. The CDR3 has 15 residues. V was shortened by 3 bases and J by 4 bases, with 16 bases between the two germline ends. CDR3 sequence reads: CAISDYGQGRYEQYF. In DNA, the CDR3 is TGTGCCATCAGTGATTATGGGCAGGGTCGGTACGAGCAGTACTTC.

This chain links TRBV6-5 with TRBJ1-2; possible D gene TRBD1, 5 bases. CDR3 length equals 13 residues. The germline V gene encodes CDR1 MNHEY and CDR2 SVGAGI. Trimming removed 4 bases from V and 0 bases from J, with 6 bases in between. DNA of the CDR3: TGTGCCAGCAGTTTAGGGGCTAACTATGGCTACACCTTC. Protein product: CASSLGANYGYTF.

This clone was counted at least ten times. The chain employs TRBV5-4 and TRBJ1-2, with D unresolved. Germline V CDR1 and CDR2: SGHNT, YYREEE (reference sequence). Trimming shortened V by 4 bases and J by 0 bases, and 13 bases separated the two germline ends. CDR3 length: 15 residues. The CDR3 DNA reads TGTGCCAGCAGCCTCGGCCTAGAAACTAACTATGGCTACACCTTC. This encodes CASSLGLETNYGYTF.

The J gene is TRBJ2-4, the V gene TRBV5-1; 7 bases fit TRBD2. The CDR3 runs 13 residues. J was trimmed by 5 bases and V by 4 bases; bases with no gene match: 3. Germline CDR1 reads SGHRS; CDR2 reads YFSETQ. DNA for the CDR3: TGCGCCAGCAGCCCGGGGGGAGAAAACATTCAGTACTTC. Its translation: CASSPGGENIQYF.

This rearrangement joins TRBV6-5 to TRBJ1-2; D remains unclear. The V gene lost 6 bases and the J gene lost 7 bases, with 9 bases spanning the gap. This CDR3 comprises 11 residues. Germline V CDR1 and CDR2: MNHEY, SVGAGI. The DNA of the CDR3 is TGTGCCAGCAGCACTACCGGTGGCTACACCTTC. Its protein is CASSTTGGYTF.

The chain uses TRBV11-2 and TRBJ2-2, with TRBD1 identical over 7 bases. This CDR3 is 13 amino acids long. The V segment lost 6 bases and the J segment 6 bases; nucleotides outside the gene matches: 4. Germline CDR1 reads SGHAT; CDR2 reads FQNNGV. In nucleotides, the CDR3 is TGTGCCAGCAGGCTCACAGGGGCCGGGGAGCTGTTTTTT. Protein sequence: CASRLTGAGELFF. Full variable domain (missing parts from reference TRBV11-2 and TRBJ2-2): EAGVAQSPRYKIIEKRQSVAFWCNPISGHATLYWYQQILGQGPKLLIQFQNNGVVDDSQLPKDRFSAERLKGVDSTLKIQPAKLEDSAVYLCASRLTGAGELFFGEGSRLTVL.

J is TRBJ1-6 and V is TRBV6-6; the D gene is possibly TRBD1 (5 bases). Trimming cost V 6 bases and J 14 bases, with 17 bases left between them. The CDR3 extends over 13 amino acids. The germline V gene encodes CDR1 MNHNY and CDR2 SVGAGI (reference sequence). The chain's CDR3 is CASRGGEVGTLHF. The CDR3 DNA reads TGTGCCAGCAGGGGGGGAGAAGTAGGGACCCTCCACTTT.

This clone was seen a handful of times. The chain combines TRBV7-9 with TRBJ1-2; no reliable D call. CDR3 length: 13 residues. The germline V gene encodes CDR1 SEHNR and CDR2 FQNEAQ (reference sequence). The V end was cut by 3 bases, the J end by 1 base, with 6 bases between. The CDR3 DNA is TGTGCCAGCAGCTTTACAGATAACTATGGCTACACCTTC. It codes for CASSFTDNYGYTF.

By frequency in the sample, this clone is large. This chain connects TRBV25-1 to TRBJ2-3; D gene uncertain. The CDR3 length is 14 residues. From germline, CDR1 is MGHDK and CDR2 SYGVNS. Trimming took off 5 bases at V and 0 bases at J, with 9 bases between the two ends. The CDR3 region has the DNA TGTGCCAGCAGTCCGAGACTCAGCACAGATACGCAGTATTTT. Translation gives CASSPRLSTDTQYF.

This chain connects TRBV7-2 to TRBJ2-3; 10 bases are a match to TRBD2. V gave up 5 bases and J gave up 11 bases; unmatched junction bases: 4. Germline V gene data show CDR1 as SGHTA and CDR2 as FQGNSA. CDR3 length: 12 residues. CDR3: CASSRGLAQQYF. In DNA form, the CDR3 reads TGTGCCAGCAGCCGGGGACTAGCGCAGCAGTATTTT. The full variable domain, in which reference TRBV7-2 and TRBJ2-3 provide the parts outside the CDR3, is GAGVSQSPSNKVTEKGKDVELRCDPISGHTALYWYRQSLGQGLEFLIYFQGNSAPDKSGLPSDRFSAERTGGSVSTLTIQRTQQEDSAVYLCASSRGLAQQYFGPGTRLTVL.

The gene calls are TRBV6-5 and TRBJ2-7; maybe TRBD1 (6 bases). In germline, CDR1 is MNHEY, CDR2 SVGAGI. V was shortened by 6 bases and J by 5 bases, with 8 bases between the two germline ends. The CDR3 sequence is 11 residues long. CDR3 sequence (DNA): TGTGCCAGCAGCAGGGGCCACGAGCAGTACTTC. Translation: CASSRGHEQYF.

The V call is TRBV7-9, the J call TRBJ2-1, with 8 bases aligning to TRBD2. The CDR3 length is 16 residues. Germline CDR1 reads SEHNR; CDR2 reads FQNEAQ (reference sequence). The junction had 6 bases not matched to a gene; V was cut back by 5 bases and J by 0 bases. In DNA form, the CDR3 reads TGTGCCAGCAGCACAATAGCGGGAAGCTCCTACAATGAGCAGTTCTTC. Residues: CASSTIAGSSYNEQFF.

The chain employs TRBV18 and TRBJ1-1, with D hard to call. The germline V gene has CDR1 KGHSH and CDR2 LQKENI. The CDR3 length is 13 residues. V lost 3 bases to trimming and J lost 5 bases, with 10 bases between them. CDR3: CASSPLGLTEAFF. The CDR3 DNA sequence: TGTGCCAGCTCACCTTTGGGCCTGACTGAAGCTTTCTTT.

The J gene is TRBJ2-7, the V gene TRBV6-2 or TRBV6-3, with D maybe TRBD2 (5 bases). The CDR3 runs to 14 residues. Trimming removed 2 bases from V and 3 bases from J, with 11 bases in between. The germline CDR1 and CDR2 sequences are MNHEY and SVGEGT. The CDR3 protein is CASSYERSLYEQYF. The CDR3 DNA is TGTGCCAGCAGTTACGAGCGGTCCCTCTACGAGCAGTACTTC.

V and J are TRBV28 and TRBJ2-7; possibly TRBD2 for D (7 bases). CDR3 length: 14 residues. The germline V gene encodes CDR1 MDHEN and CDR2 SYDVKM. Trimming cost V 11 bases and J 4 bases, with 21 bases left between them. CDR3 sequence (DNA): TGTGCCTCCGACGGCGGGGGCACCCCGTACGAGCAGTACTTC. It yields the protein CASDGGGTPYEQYF.

V gene TRBV29-1 combines with J gene TRBJ2-5; tentative D call: TRBD1 (6 bases). V dropped 8 bases and J dropped 5 bases, with 15 bases sitting between them. CDR3 length equals 12 residues. Germline V gene lookup returns CDR1 SQVTM and CDR2 ANQGSEA. The CDR3, as DNA: TGCAGCTCCTGGACAGTCCCGGAGACCCAGTACTTC. It encodes CSSWTVPETQYF.

CDR3 in DNA: TGTGCCAGCAGCCAAGATGCCGGTAGCGGGAGGAAGGAGTTCTTC. It yields the protein CASSQDAGSGRKEFF. This rearrangement joins TRBV3-1 (or the pseudogene TRBV3-2) to TRBJ2-1; 10 bases match TRBD2. The V gene end was trimmed by 0 bases and the J gene end by 14 bases; junction bases not matched to a gene: 10. This CDR3 has 15 residues. From germline, CDR1 is LGHDT and CDR2 YNNKEL (reference sequence).

V usage is TRBV4-1 and J usage is TRBJ2-1, with a tentative D call TRBD2 (6 bases). The CDR3 runs to 17 residues. V was cut by 2 bases and J by 6 bases, with 20 bases left in between. Looked up from germline, CDR1 is MGHRA and CDR2 is YSYEKL. CDR3 residues: CASSQQPGLPRSNEQFF. CDR3 nucleotides: TGCGCCAGCAGCCAACAACCCGGACTACCCCGCTCCAATGAGCAGTTCTTC.

The chain uses TRBV4-1 and TRBJ2-7, with D perhaps TRBD2 (7 bases). The CDR3 covers 15 residues. CDR1 and CDR2 (germline): MGHRA, YSYEKL. Trimming removed 5 bases at V and 2 bases at J, with 16 bases between. The CDR3 loop reads CASSSREGGAYEQYF. The CDR3 DNA reads TGCGCCAGCAGCTCCAGGGAGGGGGGGGCCTACGAGCAGTACTTC.

V and J are TRBV12-3 or TRBV12-4 and TRBJ1-1, with no clear D. Trimming shortened V by 1 base and J by 4 bases, and 4 bases separated the two germline ends. There are 12 residues in the CDR3. CDR3 in DNA: TGTGCCAGCAGTTTAGGGCCCACTGAAGCTTTCTTT. Its translation: CASSLGPTEAFF.

This clone was recorded once. This chain uses TRBV2 with TRBJ1-2; 7 positions match TRBD1. The trim removed 7 bases at V and 2 bases at J, leaving 10 bases unmatched. Per germline, CDR1 SNHLY and CDR2 FYNNEI. The CDR3 is made up of 15 amino acids. DNA for the CDR3: TGTGCCAGCACTAAAGACAGGGAACGGAACTATGGCTACACCTTC. Its protein product is CASTKDRERNYGYTF.

The J gene is TRBJ2-3, the V gene TRBV6-2 or TRBV6-3, with 10 bases that match TRBD1. V lost 3 bases, J lost 4 bases, and 10 bases stayed unmatched. The CDR3 runs to 17 residues. Germline V lookup: CDR1 MNHEY, CDR2 SVGEGT. Here the CDR3 reads CASSYQTGTGDPDTQYF. The CDR3 bases are TGTGCCAGCAGTTATCAAACCGGGACAGGGGATCCAGATACGCAGTATTTT.

The genes are TRBV5-4 and TRBJ2-7; perhaps TRBD2 as D (7 bases). V lost 1 base to trimming and J lost 6 bases, with 17 bases between them. Germline values: CDR1 SGHNT, CDR2 YYREEE (reference sequence). The CDR3 totals 15 residues. The CDR3 region is CASSLKTGGPREQYF. For the CDR3, the DNA is TGTGCCAGCAGCTTGAAAACGGGGGGCCCTCGCGAGCAGTACTTC. The complete variable domain, with remaining parts taken from reference TRBV5-4 and TRBJ2-7, reads ETGVTQSPTHLIKTRGQQVTLRCSSQSGHNTVSWYQQALGQGPQFIFQYYREEENGRGNFPPRFSGLQFPNYSSELNVNALELDDSALYLCASSLKTGGPREQYFGPGTRLTVT.

The V gene is TRBV2, the J gene TRBJ2-3; TRBD2 might be the D (5 bases). The germline V and J ends were trimmed by 2 bases and 2 bases, with 8 bases remaining between them. This CDR3 comprises 14 residues. Germline V gene data show CDR1 as SNHLY and CDR2 as FYNNEI. CDR3 protein: CASSETRTTDTQYF. The CDR3 nucleotides read TGTGCCAGCAGTGAAACTAGAACCACAGATACGCAGTATTTT.